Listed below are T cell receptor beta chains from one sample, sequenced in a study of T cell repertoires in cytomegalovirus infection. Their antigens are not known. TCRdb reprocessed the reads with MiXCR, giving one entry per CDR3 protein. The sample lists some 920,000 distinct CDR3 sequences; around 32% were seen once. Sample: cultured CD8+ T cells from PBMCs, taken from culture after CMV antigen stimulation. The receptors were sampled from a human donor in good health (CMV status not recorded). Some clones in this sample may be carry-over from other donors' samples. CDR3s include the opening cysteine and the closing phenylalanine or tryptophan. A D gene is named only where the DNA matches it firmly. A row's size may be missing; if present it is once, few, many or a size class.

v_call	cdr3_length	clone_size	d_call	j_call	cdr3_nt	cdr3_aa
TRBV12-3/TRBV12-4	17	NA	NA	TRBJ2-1	TGTGCCAGCAGGGATGACTACAGCGATAGCTCCTACAATGAGCAGTTCTTC	CASRDDYSDSSYNEQFF
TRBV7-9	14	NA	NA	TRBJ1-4	TGTGCCAGCAGCGGTCAAGGCCGGGACGAAAAACTGTTTTTT	CASSGQGRDEKLFF
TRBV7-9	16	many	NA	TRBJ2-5	TGTGCCAGCAGCTTAGACTGGACATACCCTCGAGAGACCCAGTACTTC	CASSLDWTYPRETQYF
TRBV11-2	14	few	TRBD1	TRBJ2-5	TGTGCCAGCAGCCGAGGACAGGGCTGGGAGACCCAGTACTTC	CASSRGQGWETQYF
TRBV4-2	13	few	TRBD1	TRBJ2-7	TGTGCCAGCAGCCAACCTACAGGGGACGAGCAGTACTTC	CASSQPTGDEQYF
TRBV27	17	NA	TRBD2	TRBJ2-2	TGTGCCAGCAGTTTATCCCGGACTAGCGGGGGGGCCGGGGAGCTGTTTTTT	CASSLSRTSGGAGELFF
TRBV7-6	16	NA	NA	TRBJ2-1	TGTGCCAGCAGCTTCCGGGCAGGGAGCTCCTACAATGAGCAGTTCTTC	CASSFRAGSSYNEQFF
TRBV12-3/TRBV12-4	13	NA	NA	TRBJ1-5	TGTGCCAGCAGTTACGGGTTGCATCAGCCCCAGCATTTT	CASSYGLHQPQHF
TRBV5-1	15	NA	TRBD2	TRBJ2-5	TGCGCCAGCAGCATTAGCGGGGGGGCGGCTGAGACCCAGTACTTC	CASSISGGAAETQYF
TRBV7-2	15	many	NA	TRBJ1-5	TGTGCCAGCAGCTTAGCGTCCCGAGCTGGTCAGCCCCAGCATTTT	CASSLASRAGQPQHF
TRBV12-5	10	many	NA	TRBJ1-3	TGTGCCAGCGGAGGAAACACCATATATTTT	CASGGNTIYF
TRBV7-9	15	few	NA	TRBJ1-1	TGTGCCAGCAGCTTAACGGACCTGCGGAACACTGAAGCTTTCTTT	CASSLTDLRNTEAFF
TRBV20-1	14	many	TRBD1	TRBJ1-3	TGCAGTGCTCCGGGACAGGGGGCCGGAAACACCATATATTTT	CSAPGQGAGNTIYF
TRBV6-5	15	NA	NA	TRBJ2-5	TGTGCCAGCAGTTACCACAGGTGGGGCGAAGAGACCCAGTACTTC	CASSYHRWGEETQYF
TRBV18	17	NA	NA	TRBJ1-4	TGTGCCAGCTCACCTTGGGAGTACGGCCCAACTAATGAAAAACTGTTTTTT	CASSPWEYGPTNEKLFF
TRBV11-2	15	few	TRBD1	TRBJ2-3	TGTGCCAGCAGCTTATACAGGGGGCGTTACGATACGCAGTATTTT	CASSLYRGRYDTQYF
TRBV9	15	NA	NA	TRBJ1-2	TGTGCCAGCACCTCCGGGGATTATGATATTTTTGGCTACACCTTC	CASTSGDYDIFGYTF
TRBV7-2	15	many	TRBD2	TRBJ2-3	TGTGCCAGCAGCTTTGGCGGGGGGAACACAGATACGCAGTATTTT	CASSFGGGNTDTQYF
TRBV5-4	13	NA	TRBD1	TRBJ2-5	TGTGCCAGCAGCCCGGCGGGACAGGGGACCCAGTACTTC	CASSPAGQGTQYF
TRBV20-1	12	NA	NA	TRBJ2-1	TGCAGTGCCGCCCCCCCCTACAATGAGCAGTTCTTC	CSAAPPYNEQFF
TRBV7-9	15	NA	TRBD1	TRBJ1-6	TGTGCCAGCAGCTTAGCGGAGGGGGCTGGGCCACCCCTCCACTTT	CASSLAEGAGPPLHF
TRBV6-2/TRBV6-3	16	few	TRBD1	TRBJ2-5	TGTGCCAGCAGCCCCGAGACAGGGGCCTACCAAGAGACCCAGTACTTC	CASSPETGAYQETQYF
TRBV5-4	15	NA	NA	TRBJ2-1	TGTGCCAGCAGCTTGGCGGCGGGGGCAGTCAATGAGCAGTTCTTC	CASSLAAGAVNEQFF
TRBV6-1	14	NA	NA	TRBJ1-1	TGTGCCAGCAGTTATACCGACGGGAACACTGAAGCTTTCTTT	CASSYTDGNTEAFF
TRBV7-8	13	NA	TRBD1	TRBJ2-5	TGTGCCAGCAACCCGACAGGGGAGGAGACCCAGTACTTC	CASNPTGEETQYF
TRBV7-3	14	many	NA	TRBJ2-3	TGTGCCAGCAACTCTCCCGGGAGCACAGATACGCAGTATTTT	CASNSPGSTDTQYF
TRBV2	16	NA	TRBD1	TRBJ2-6	TGTGCCAGCAGCGACAGGGGGCCCTCTGGGGCCAACGTCCTGACTTTC	CASSDRGPSGANVLTF
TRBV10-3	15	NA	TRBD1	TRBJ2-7	TGTGCCATCAGTGAGACCCGGGACAGGGTTCCCGAGCAGTACTTC	CAISETRDRVPEQYF
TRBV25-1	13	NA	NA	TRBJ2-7	TGTGCCAGCAGTGATGGGTGGACTTACGAGCAGTACTTC	CASSDGWTYEQYF
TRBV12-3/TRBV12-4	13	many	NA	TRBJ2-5	TGTGCCAGCAGTTTTTCCGGGATAGTGACCCAGTACTTC	CASSFSGIVTQYF
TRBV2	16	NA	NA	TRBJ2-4	TGTGCCAGCAGTGACCCGCCCGACGGGGCAGTAAACATTCAGTACTTC	CASSDPPDGAVNIQYF
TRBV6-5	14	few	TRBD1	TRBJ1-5	TGTGCCAGCAGCTACCAGGGGGGGAATCAGCCCCAGCATTTT	CASSYQGGNQPQHF
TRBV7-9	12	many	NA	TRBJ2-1	TGTGCCAGCAGCTCGGGTGTGGGTGAGCAGTTCTTC	CASSSGVGEQFF
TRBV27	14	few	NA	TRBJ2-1	TGTGCCAGCAGCACGGAAGGAGCGGGCAATGAGCAGTTCTTC	CASSTEGAGNEQFF
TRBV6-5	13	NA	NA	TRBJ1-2	TGTGCCAGCAGGTTTGAGGGGCACTATGGCTACACCTTC	CASRFEGHYGYTF
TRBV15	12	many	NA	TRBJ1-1	TGTGCCACCAGCCTTGGTAACACTGAAGCTTTCTTT	CATSLGNTEAFF
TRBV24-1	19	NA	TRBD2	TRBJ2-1	TGTGCCACCAGTGATTTTACTAGCGGGGGGCTGGCGTCCTACAATGAGCAGTTCTTC	CATSDFTSGGLASYNEQFF
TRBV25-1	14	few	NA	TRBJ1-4	TGTGCCAGCAGTGAATGGGGGTTCGGTGAAAAACTGTTTTTT	CASSEWGFGEKLFF
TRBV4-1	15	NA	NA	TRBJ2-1	TGCGCCAGCAGCACGAAAGCGGGTCGGCCCAATGAGCAGTTCTTC	CASSTKAGRPNEQFF
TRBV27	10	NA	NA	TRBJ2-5	TGTGCCAGCATTCTGTCGGCCCAGTACTTC	CASILSAQYF
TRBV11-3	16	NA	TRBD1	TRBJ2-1	TGTGCCAGCAGCCCTTGGACAGGGGGCGGGCGGGACGAGCAGTTCTTC	CASSPWTGGGRDEQFF
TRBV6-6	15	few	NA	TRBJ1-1	TGTGCCAGCAAAGTTCCGCGGGCCAAGCACACTGAAGCTTTCTTT	CASKVPRAKHTEAFF
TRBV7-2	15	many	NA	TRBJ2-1	TGTGCCAGCAGCTTACCGTGGAGCTCCTACAATGAGCAGTTCTTC	CASSLPWSSYNEQFF
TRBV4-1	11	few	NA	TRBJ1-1	TGCGCCAGCAGCCAAGATCGAGGAGCTTTCTTT	CASSQDRGAFF
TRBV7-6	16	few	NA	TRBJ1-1	TGTGCCAGCAGCCTAGTGGCAAGTCTGGTGAACACTGAAGCTTTCTTT	CASSLVASLVNTEAFF
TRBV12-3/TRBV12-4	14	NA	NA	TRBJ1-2	TGTGCCAGCATTAACTGGGACTCCCTTGGTGGCTACACCTTC	CASINWDSLGGYTF
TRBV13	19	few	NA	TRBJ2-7	TGTGCCAGCAGCTCAAAATATGACGGGACACCCGAAAGCTCCTACGAGCAGTACTTC	CASSSKYDGTPESSYEQYF
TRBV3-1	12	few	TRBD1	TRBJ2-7	TGTGCCAGCACTACAGGGGACTACGAGCAGTACTTC	CASTTGDYEQYF
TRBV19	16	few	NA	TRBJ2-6	TGTGCCAGTAGTATGGGACGGTACTCCGGGGCCAACGTCCTGACTTTC	CASSMGRYSGANVLTF
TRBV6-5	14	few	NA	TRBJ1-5	TGTGCCAGCAGTTACTCAGGGTACGGTCAGCCCCAGCATTTT	CASSYSGYGQPQHF
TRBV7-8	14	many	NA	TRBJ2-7	TGTGCCAGCAGCATTTACAGGGATGCCGGCGAGCAGTACTTC	CASSIYRDAGEQYF
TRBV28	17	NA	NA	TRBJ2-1	TGTGCCAGCAGTTTATCTAAGGTATACCGGGGAAACAATGAGCAGTTCTTC	CASSLSKVYRGNNEQFF
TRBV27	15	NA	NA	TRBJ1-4	TGTGCCAGCGGGCCCGGGGGAGTTAACGGTGAAAAACTGTTTTTT	CASGPGGVNGEKLFF